This entry lists 31 T cell receptor beta chains sequenced from one sample in a study of control samples from healthy donors and cancer patients. Clones were sequenced by immunoSEQ multiplex PCR, and TCRdb holds only the in-frame ones, with some missing. In the table there are 190,000 or so clones, approximately 95% of which are singletons. The sequenced sample consisted of blood. Source of these receptors: a man younger than 30 in good health.

The rearrangement links TRBV4-1 to TRBJ1-2; no reliable D call. Deletions cut 0 bases from V and 8 bases from J, with 25 bases between. The CDR3 is 18 amino acids. Germline CDR1 and CDR2: MGHRA and YSYEKL. The CDR3 region is CASSQDYRGVTARSGYTF. The CDR3 DNA reads TGCGCCAGCAGCCAAGATTACCGGGGAGTGACGGCCCGGAGCGGCTACACCTTC.

The chain carries TRBV13 and TRBJ2-1; TRBD2 agrees at 10 bases. After removal of 4 bases from V and 6 bases from J, the junction contained 9 bases not matched to a gene. Germline V gene lookup returns CDR1 PRHDT and CDR2 FYEKMQ (reference sequence). The CDR3 consists of 16 residues. The DNA for the CDR3 is TGTGCCAGCAGCTCGAAGCGGGGGGGCCAGTTCAATGAGCAGTTCTTC. This translates into CASSSKRGGQFNEQFF.

V usage is TRBV19 and J usage is TRBJ2-4; the D gene is possibly TRBD1 (5 bases). The ends were cut back, 0 bases at V and 7 bases at J, with 7 bases in the middle. The CDR3 consists of 13 residues. Germline V gene sequence: CDR1 LNHDA, CDR2 SQIVND (reference sequence). As DNA, the CDR3 is TGTGCCAGTAGTATAGAGGCAGGGAACATTCAGTACTTC. This translates into CASSIEAGNIQYF. Full variable domain (remainder filled in from reference TRBV19 and TRBJ2-4): DGGITQSPKYLFRKEGQNVTLSCEQNLNHDAMYWYRQDPGQGLRLIYYSQIVNDFQKGDIAEGYSVSREKKESFPLTVTSAQKNPTAFYLCASSIEAGNIQYFGAGTRLSVL.

The chain carries TRBV5-1 and TRBJ1-2, with D perhaps TRBD1 (6 bases). CDR1 and CDR2 from the germline V gene are SGHRS and YFSETQ. The CDR3 is 15 amino acids. Trimming shortened V by 5 bases and J by 2 bases, and 16 bases separated the two germline ends. The CDR3, as DNA: TGCGCCAGCAGACGGTCGGCAGGGGCCAACTATGGCTACACCTTC. Protein product: CASRRSAGANYGYTF.

The genes are TRBV5-1 and TRBJ2-7; D gene ambiguous. CDR3 length: 13 amino acids. V lost 2 bases to trimming and J lost 7 bases, with 13 bases between them. Germline V gene sequence: CDR1 SGHRS, CDR2 YFSETQ. CDR3 sequence (DNA): TGCGCCAGCAGCTTTGTCCCGACCGGGGAGCAGTACTTC. It codes for CASSFVPTGEQYF.

This chain uses TRBV6-5 with TRBJ2-7, with a possible D match to TRBD2 (5 bases). Trimming took off 2 bases at V and 1 base at J, with 9 bases between the two ends. The CDR3 contains 14 residues. CDR1 is MNHEY, CDR2 SVGAGI, per germline. DNA of the CDR3: TGTGCCAGCAGTTACGACGGGATTTCCTACGAGCAGTACTTC. This translates into CASSYDGISYEQYF.

The rearrangement links TRBV12-5 to TRBJ1-5, with a weak D call TRBD1 (6 bases). V was pared by 0 bases and J by 10 bases, with 25 bases between. Looked up from germline, CDR1 is LGHNT and CDR2 is FRNRAP. CDR3 length: 18 amino acids. The CDR3 region is CASGLVSVEWQGMRPQHF. CDR3 DNA sequence: TGTGCTAGTGGTTTGGTAAGTGTAGAGTGGCAGGGGATGCGCCCCCAGCATTTT.

The V and J genes are TRBV6-5 and TRBJ1-6; D gene unclear. Looked up from germline, CDR1 is MNHEY and CDR2 is SVGAGI. V was shortened by 7 bases and J by 8 bases, with 15 bases between the two germline ends. This CDR3 is built from 14 residues. The CDR3 coding sequence is TGTGCCAGCAATCCCGGAAGTAAGGATTCACCCCTCCACTTT. Translated: CASNPGSKDSPLHF.

This clone has a single count. V gene TRBV5-1 combines with J gene TRBJ1-2, with a tentative D call TRBD1 (6 bases). The germline V gene encodes CDR1 SGHRS and CDR2 YFSETQ. Trimming cost V 4 bases and J 6 bases, with 19 bases left between them. The CDR3 has 15 amino acids. This CDR3 is CASSAIQGSVDGYTF. CDR3 nucleotides: TGCGCCAGCAGCGCAATACAGGGTTCAGTCGATGGCTACACCTTC.

The chain links TRBV6-1 to TRBJ1-1; D unresolved. Germline loops: CDR1 MNHNS, CDR2 SASEGT. The CDR3 covers 13 residues. V gave up 2 bases and J gave up 5 bases, with 9 bases separating them. CDR3 sequence reads: CASSEYPETEAFF. The CDR3 region has the DNA TGTGCCAGCAGTGAATATCCGGAAACTGAAGCTTTCTTT.

V gene TRBV5-1 combines with J gene TRBJ2-7; a possible D gene is TRBD1 (5 bases). V dropped 4 bases and J dropped 3 bases, with 8 bases sitting between them. Looked up from germline, CDR1 is SGHRS and CDR2 is YFSETQ. CDR3 length: 12 amino acids. The CDR3 region is CASSTQGYEQYF. CDR3 sequence (DNA): TGCGCCAGCAGCACGCAGGGCTACGAGCAGTACTTC.

CDR3 residues: CASSLGVGQTEAFF. In DNA, the CDR3 is TGCGCCAGCAGCTTGGGGGTTGGTCAGACTGAAGCTTTCTTT. The genes are TRBV5-1 and TRBJ1-1; D is unresolved. Trimming left V 0 bases short and J 5 bases short, with 11 bases between. Germline loops: CDR1 SGHRS, CDR2 YFSETQ. The CDR3 sequence is 14 residues long.

The rearrangement joins TRBV4-1 to TRBJ2-1; the D gene is possibly TRBD2 (5 bases). V was clipped by 1 base and J by 9 bases, with 19 bases between them. Germline V gene data show CDR1 as MGHRA and CDR2 as YSYEKL. This CDR3 spans 16 amino acids. CDR3: CASSQVRGSKYREQFF. CDR3 in DNA: TGCGCCAGCAGCCAAGTTAGAGGGAGTAAGTATCGTGAGCAGTTCTTC.

The V gene is TRBV18, the J gene TRBJ1-5; D may be TRBD1 (6 bases). From germline, CDR1 is KGHSH and CDR2 LQKENI. This CDR3 comprises 16 residues. V was clipped by 5 bases and J by 4 bases, with 18 bases between them. The CDR3 nucleotides are TGTGCCAGCTCATCCCTACCCCAGGGGCGAAATCAGCCCCAGCATTTT. It is translated as CASSSLPQGRNQPQHF.

The rearrangement joins TRBV25-1 to TRBJ2-5, with TRBD2 matching over 8 bases. Germline V gene sequence: CDR1 MGHDK, CDR2 SYGVNS. The CDR3 has 15 amino acids. V was clipped by 1 base and J by 3 bases; unmatched bases: 4. CDR3 bases: TGTGCCAGCAGTGAATTGGGTAGCGGGGAAGAGACCCAGTACTTC. Translating gives CASSELGSGEETQYF. The full variable domain, its missing parts supplied by reference TRBV25-1 and TRBJ2-5, is EADIYQTPRYLVIGTGKKITLECSQTMGHDKMYWYQQDPGMELHLIHYSYGVNSTEKGDLSSESTVSRIRTEHFPLTLESARPSHTSQYLCASSELGSGEETQYFGPGTRLLVL.

This chain joins TRBV19 and TRBJ1-1, with 8 bases lining up with TRBD1. CDR3 length: 14 amino acids. CDR1 and CDR2 (germline): LNHDA, SQIVND (reference sequence). V lost 4 bases, J lost 1 base, and 2 bases stayed unmatched. CDR3 region: CASSRGQGNTEAFF. The DNA of the CDR3 is TGTGCCAGTAGTAGAGGACAGGGGAACACTGAAGCTTTCTTT.

The rearrangement joins TRBV3-1 (or the pseudogene TRBV3-2) to TRBJ1-3; 7 bases map to TRBD1. This CDR3 region has 17 residues. Germline V gene lookup returns CDR1 LGHDT and CDR2 YNNKEL (reference sequence). Germline trimming cut 5 bases from V and 4 bases from J; bases unmatched to any gene: 14. This CDR3 reads CASSSRTGFTPGNTIYF. The CDR3 region has the DNA TGTGCCAGCAGCTCCCGGACAGGCTTTACCCCGGGAAACACCATATATTTT.

This chain connects TRBV12-3 or TRBV12-4 to TRBJ1-6; D is unresolved. CDR3 length: 12 amino acids. Trimming shortened V by 2 bases and J by 10 bases, and 6 bases separated the two germline ends. CDR3 DNA sequence: TGTGCCAGCAGTTTATTAGACTCACCCCTCCACTTT. Translating gives CASSLLDSPLHF.

This chain links TRBV7-9 with TRBJ1-2, with unresolved D. There are 14 residues in the CDR3. V was trimmed by 1 base and J by 4 bases, leaving 10 bases between them. The germline CDR1 and CDR2 sequences are SEHNR and FQNEAQ (reference sequence). This CDR3 is CASSLVPGTYGYTF. The CDR3 nucleotides are TGTGCCAGCAGCTTAGTTCCGGGTACCTATGGCTACACCTTC.

The gene calls are TRBV19 and TRBJ2-1; D is unresolved. Germline V gene sequence: CDR1 LNHDA, CDR2 SQIVND (reference sequence). V dropped 3 bases and J dropped 0 bases, with 9 bases sitting between them. This CDR3 is built from 15 residues. The CDR3 region is CASSITSSSYNEQFF. CDR3 DNA sequence: TGTGCCAGTAGTATTACATCGAGCTCCTACAATGAGCAGTTCTTC. Complete variable domain (other parts from reference TRBV19 and TRBJ2-1): DGGITQSPKYLFRKEGQNVTLSCEQNLNHDAMYWYRQDPGQGLRLIYYSQIVNDFQKGDIAEGYSVSREKKESFPLTVTSAQKNPTAFYLCASSITSSSYNEQFFGPGTRLTVL.

The gene calls are TRBV5-8 and TRBJ2-7; D unclear. Deletions cut 3 bases from V and 4 bases from J, with 14 bases between. Germline assignment: CDR1 SGHTS and CDR2 YDEGEE. This CDR3 is 14 amino acids long. CDR3: CASSYRALGYEQYF. The CDR3 nucleotides read TGTGCCAGCAGCTACCGGGCCTTGGGGTACGAGCAGTACTTC. The full variable domain, in which reference TRBV5-8 and TRBJ2-7 provide the parts outside the CDR3, is EAGVTQSPTHLIKTRGQQATLRCSPISGHTSVYWYQQALGLGLQFLLWYDEGEERNRGNFPPRFSGRQFPNYSSELNVNALELEDSALYLCASSYRALGYEQYFGPGTRLTVT.

The CDR3 DNA sequence: TGTGCCAGCAGCCTCCAGGGTTACATGAACACTGAAGCTTTCTTT. Its protein is CASSLQGYMNTEAFF. The gene calls are TRBV5-4 and TRBJ1-1, with a tentative D call TRBD1 (5 bases). The V gene's germline CDR1 is SGHNT and CDR2 YYREEE (reference sequence). This CDR3 has 15 amino acids. The V end lost 4 bases, the J end lost 0 bases, and 13 bases lay between the germline ends.

The chain carries TRBV2 and TRBJ1-1; tentatively, D is TRBD1 (5 bases). Germline CDR1 reads SNHLY; CDR2 reads FYNNEI. The CDR3 has 14 amino acids. V lost 4 bases to trimming and J lost 0 bases, with 9 bases between them. The CDR3 DNA reads TGTGCCAGCAGTGGTGGGGGGATGAACACTGAAGCTTTCTTT. The encoded protein is CASSGGGMNTEAFF.

Only a few counts were recorded for this clone. This chain connects TRBV19 to TRBJ1-5; TRBD1 matches 7 bases. There are 15 residues in the CDR3. The junction had 10 bases not matched to a gene; V was cut back by 6 bases and J by 5 bases. Germline CDR1 is LNHDA and CDR2 is SQIVND (reference sequence). CDR3 sequence: CASRKGGREDQPQHF. The CDR3 DNA follows: TGTGCCAGTAGGAAAGGGGGCAGAGAGGATCAGCCCCAGCATTTT.

The sample holds one count of this clone. The CDR3 nucleotides are TGTGCCAGCAGGATACAAGGTCCCTTTCAAGAGACCCAGTACTTC. Its translation is CASRIQGPFQETQYF. V usage is TRBV6-4 and J usage is TRBJ2-5; D gene uncertain. The germline V gene encodes CDR1 MRHNA and CDR2 SNTAGT. CDR3 size: 15 residues. Trimming pared 6 bases from V and 2 bases from J, leaving 16 bases between.

The rearrangement uses TRBV25-1 and TRBJ1-5, with TRBD1 matching over 11 bases. Per germline, CDR1 MGHDK and CDR2 SYGVNS. Unmatched junction bases numbered 5, after V lost 4 bases and J lost 6 bases. This CDR3 is 15 amino acids long. This CDR3 reads CASSGDRGNGQPQHF. CDR3 DNA: TGTGCCAGCAGTGGGGACAGGGGGAACGGTCAGCCCCAGCATTTT.

The rearrangement uses TRBV6-6 and TRBJ1-2; 7 positions agree with TRBD1. Germline-derived CDR1 and CDR2 are MNHNY and SVGAGI (reference sequence). This CDR3 contains 15 residues. V gave up 7 bases and J gave up 6 bases; unmatched junction bases: 14. CDR3 sequence: CASTQTGNLRHGYTF. CDR3 sequence (DNA): TGTGCCAGCACCCAGACAGGGAACCTCAGGCATGGCTACACCTTC.

This clone was recorded a few times. The CDR3, as DNA: TGTGCCTGGAGTGTACAAGAACTGGGGGGCGGTTACGAGCAGTACTTC. This encodes CAWSVQELGGGYEQYF. The J gene is TRBJ2-7, the V gene TRBV30; D possibly matches TRBD1 or TRBD2 (6 bases each). Germline CDR1 and CDR2: GTSNPN and SVGIG (reference sequence). This CDR3 is built from 16 residues. Trimming took off 0 bases at V and 4 bases at J, with 19 bases between the two ends.

This clone was counted a single time. V usage is TRBV11-2 and J usage is TRBJ2-3; the D is unclear. Trimming removed 7 bases at V and 6 bases at J, with 17 bases between. The CDR3 loop spans 14 amino acids. Looked up from germline, CDR1 is SGHAT and CDR2 is FQNNGV. The chain's CDR3 is CASTYGDVTDTQYF. The CDR3, as DNA: TGTGCCAGCACCTACGGAGATGTCACGGATACGCAGTATTTT.

The chain uses TRBV5-1 and TRBJ1-2, with 8 nucleotides matching TRBD1. V lost 2 bases to trimming and J lost 5 bases; unmatched junction nucleotides: 8. This CDR3 has 15 residues. Germline V lookup: CDR1 SGHRS, CDR2 YFSETQ. The CDR3 bases are TGCGCCAGCAGCTTATCCCAGGGGGCGGGATATGGCTACACCTTC. This encodes CASSLSQGAGYGYTF.

The V call is TRBV25-1, the J call TRBJ1-2, with D possibly being TRBD1 (5 bases). The germline gives CDR1 MGHDK, CDR2 SYGVNS. CDR3 length: 12 residues. Trimming cost V 6 bases and J 4 bases, with 9 bases left between them. The CDR3 DNA reads as TGTGCCAGCAGCCCGGGGGTCTATGGCTACACCTTC. It yields the protein CASSPGVYGYTF.